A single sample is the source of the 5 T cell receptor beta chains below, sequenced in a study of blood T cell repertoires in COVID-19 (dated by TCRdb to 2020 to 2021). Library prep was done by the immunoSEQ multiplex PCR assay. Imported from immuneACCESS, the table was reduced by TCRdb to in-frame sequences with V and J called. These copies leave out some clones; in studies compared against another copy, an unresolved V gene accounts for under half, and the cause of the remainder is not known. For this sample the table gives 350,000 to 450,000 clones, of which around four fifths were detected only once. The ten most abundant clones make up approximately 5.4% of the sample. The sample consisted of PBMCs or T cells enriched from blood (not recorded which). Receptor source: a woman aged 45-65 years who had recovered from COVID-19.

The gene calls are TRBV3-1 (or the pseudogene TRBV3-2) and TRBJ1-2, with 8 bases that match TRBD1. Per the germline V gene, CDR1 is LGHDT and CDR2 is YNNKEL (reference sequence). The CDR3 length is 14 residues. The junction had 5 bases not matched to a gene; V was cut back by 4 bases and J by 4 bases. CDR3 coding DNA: TGTGCCAGCAGCCTGACAGGGGAGGGCTATGGCTACACCTTC. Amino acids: CASSLTGEGYGYTF.

This CDR3 reads CASSLSGGSIQYF. The CDR3 nucleotides read TGTGCCAGCAGTTTAAGCGGGGGGAGCATTCAGTACTTC. This sequence joins TRBV12-3 or TRBV12-4 and TRBJ2-4; 9 nucleotides agree with TRBD2. The CDR3 consists of 13 residues. V gave up 2 bases and J gave up 9 bases; unmatched junction bases: 2.

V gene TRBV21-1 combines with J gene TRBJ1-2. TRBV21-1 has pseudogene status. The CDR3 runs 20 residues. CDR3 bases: TGTGCCACCGACTATCGGACTAAGGGTACGACCCCAACCAAAAACTATGGCTACACCTTC. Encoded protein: CATDYRTKGTTPTKNYGYTF.

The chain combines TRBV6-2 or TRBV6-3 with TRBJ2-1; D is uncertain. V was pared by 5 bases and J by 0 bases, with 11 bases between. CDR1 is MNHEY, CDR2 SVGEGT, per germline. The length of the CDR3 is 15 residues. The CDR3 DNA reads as TGTGCCAGCAGTAAGACGGGTAGCTCCTACAATGAGCAGTTCTTC. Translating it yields CASSKTGSSYNEQFF.

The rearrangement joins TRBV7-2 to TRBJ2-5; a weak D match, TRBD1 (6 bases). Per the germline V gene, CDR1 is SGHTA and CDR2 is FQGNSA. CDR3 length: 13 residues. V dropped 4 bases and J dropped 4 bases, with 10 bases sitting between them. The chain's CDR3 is CASSYTGRETQYF. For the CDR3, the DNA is TGTGCCAGCAGCTACACAGGGAGAGAGACCCAGTACTTC.